Listed below are T cell receptor beta chains from one sample, sequenced in a study of T cells after posttransplantation cyclophosphamide. Data came from immunoSEQ multiplex PCR; TCRdb stores just in-frame clones and leaves some out. The repertoire consists of around 28,000 clones, none detected only once. The specimen was PBMCs. These receptors were obtained from a woman aged 60-75 years in good health, CMV-negative, and a related stem cell transplant donor. Both conserved end residues are part of each CDR3. The order of the fields is J gene, V gene, D gene, clone size, CDR3 DNA, CDR3 protein. D genes are given only for firm matches. Clone size, where shown, is once, few, many, or a class for clones that have expanded.

j_gene: TRBJ1-2
v_gene: TRBV4-1
d_gene: TRBD1
abundance: .
CDR3nt: TGCGCCAGCAGCCAAGATGGGACAGGGGGCCGATTCGGGGGGTATGGCTACACCTTC
CDR3aa: CASSQDGTGGRFGGYGYTF

j_gene: TRBJ2-1
v_gene: TRBV7-9
d_gene: .
abundance: many
CDR3nt: TGTGCCAGCAGCTCTAAGGGCGGGCTCAACAATGAGCAGTTCTTC
CDR3aa: CASSSKGGLNNEQFF

j_gene: TRBJ1-5
v_gene: TRBV5-5
d_gene: TRBD1
abundance: few
CDR3nt: TGTGCCAGCAGCCAACTCACAGGGGGAGTAAGTCAGCCCCAGCATTTT
CDR3aa: CASSQLTGGVSQPQHF

j_gene: TRBJ1-1
v_gene: TRBV7-9
d_gene: TRBD1
abundance: many
CDR3nt: TGTGCCAGCAGCTTAAGGGGACAGCTGAACACTGAAGCTTTCTTT
CDR3aa: CASSLRGQLNTEAFF

j_gene: TRBJ1-1
v_gene: TRBV6-5
d_gene: TRBD1
abundance: many
CDR3nt: TGTGCCAGCAGTCCCCCCGACAGGGGCCACACTGAAGCTTTCTTT
CDR3aa: CASSPPDRGHTEAFF

j_gene: TRBJ1-3
v_gene: TRBV18
d_gene: .
abundance: many
CDR3nt: TGTGCCAGCTCACCAGAAATGACTGCCGGAAACACCATATATTTT
CDR3aa: CASSPEMTAGNTIYF

j_gene: TRBJ2-7
v_gene: TRBV11-2
d_gene: .
abundance: many
CDR3nt: TGTGCCAGCAGCTTAGCCCGGTACGAGCAGTACTTC
CDR3aa: CASSLARYEQYF

j_gene: TRBJ1-3
v_gene: TRBV30
d_gene: TRBD1
abundance: few
CDR3nt: TGTGCCTGGAGTGTGAGAGGGGGCCCCAGAAACACCATATATTTT
CDR3aa: CAWSVRGGPRNTIYF

j_gene: TRBJ1-3
v_gene: TRBV14
d_gene: .
abundance: medium-sized
CDR3nt: TGTGCCAGCAGCCAAGTCCTGGGGGGTAGAAGAAACACCATATATTTT
CDR3aa: CASSQVLGGRRNTIYF

j_gene: TRBJ2-7
v_gene: TRBV5-5
d_gene: TRBD2
abundance: many
CDR3nt: TGTGCCAGCAGCTTGGTTACTAGCGGGAGTGGAAACGAGCAGTACTTC
CDR3aa: CASSLVTSGSGNEQYF

j_gene: TRBJ2-7
v_gene: TRBV7-2
d_gene: TRBD2
abundance: many
CDR3nt: TGTGCCAGCAGTCCGGGACTAGCGGCCTACGAGCAGTACTTC
CDR3aa: CASSPGLAAYEQYF

j_gene: TRBJ1-2
v_gene: TRBV4-3
d_gene: TRBD1
abundance: many
CDR3nt: TGCGCCAGCAGCCAAGATTGGAAGGGGGCGATGCTTGGCTACACCTTC
CDR3aa: CASSQDWKGAMLGYTF

j_gene: TRBJ1-5
v_gene: TRBV19
d_gene: .
abundance: many
CDR3nt: TGTGCCAGTGGGGGCGATAGCAATCAGCCCCAGCATTTT
CDR3aa: CASGGDSNQPQHF

j_gene: TRBJ1-2
v_gene: TRBV5-4
d_gene: .
abundance: few
CDR3nt: TGTGCCAGCAGCGCACAACAGGGTTACTATGGCTACACCTTC
CDR3aa: CASSAQQGYYGYTF

j_gene: TRBJ1-1
v_gene: TRBV5-1
d_gene: TRBD1
abundance: many
CDR3nt: TGCGCCAGCAGCCACAGGGGGCTCATTCCTGGAAACACTGAAGCTTTCTTT
CDR3aa: CASSHRGLIPGNTEAFF

j_gene: TRBJ2-5
v_gene: TRBV9
d_gene: .
abundance: few
CDR3nt: TGTGCCAGCAGCCCAGGGTTTCTAGAGTTGGAGACCCAGTACTTC
CDR3aa: CASSPGFLELETQYF

j_gene: TRBJ1-5
v_gene: TRBV2
d_gene: .
abundance: many
CDR3nt: TGTGCCAGCAGCATAGAGTATAATCAGCCCCAGCATTTT
CDR3aa: CASSIEYNQPQHF

j_gene: TRBJ1-5
v_gene: TRBV15
d_gene: TRBD1
abundance: few
CDR3nt: TGTGCCACCAGCAGGGCTATCGGGACAGTCAATCAGCCCCAGCATTTT
CDR3aa: CATSRAIGTVNQPQHF

j_gene: TRBJ2-7
v_gene: TRBV7-8
d_gene: TRBD1
abundance: many
CDR3nt: TGTGCCAGCAGCTTAGCCCGGACAGGGAGCCCCTACGAGCAGTACTTC
CDR3aa: CASSLARTGSPYEQYF

j_gene: TRBJ1-2
v_gene: TRBV19
d_gene: TRBD1
abundance: many
CDR3nt: TGTGCCACCTCGAGACAGGGGAGTTTTGACTATGGCTACACCTTC
CDR3aa: CATSRQGSFDYGYTF

j_gene: TRBJ1-5
v_gene: TRBV6-1
d_gene: .
abundance: .
CDR3nt: TGTGCCACCCAGTGGGTGGCTCCCTCGGGGGGGCCCCAGCATTTT
CDR3aa: CATQWVAPSGGPQHF

j_gene: TRBJ1-2
v_gene: TRBV7-9
d_gene: TRBD1
abundance: many
CDR3nt: TGTGCCAGCAGCCCTCCGGGACAGGGCAACTATGGCTACACCTTC
CDR3aa: CASSPPGQGNYGYTF

j_gene: TRBJ2-7
v_gene: TRBV18
d_gene: .
abundance: .
CDR3nt: TGTGCCAGCTCTGCGTCCAAGGGTTTAAGCGAGCAGTACTTC
CDR3aa: CASSASKGLSEQYF

j_gene: TRBJ2-6
v_gene: TRBV6-4
d_gene: .
abundance: medium-sized
CDR3nt: TGTGCCAGCAGTGAACACAGCTCTGGGGCCAACGTCCTGACTTTC
CDR3aa: CASSEHSSGANVLTF

j_gene: TRBJ2-5
v_gene: TRBV4-2
d_gene: .
abundance: few
CDR3nt: TGTGCCAGCAGCCAAGATTCGCGGCAGACCCAGTACTTC
CDR3aa: CASSQDSRQTQYF

j_gene: TRBJ2-3
v_gene: TRBV7-9
d_gene: .
abundance: few
CDR3nt: TGTGCCAGCAGCCCACCGGGACTCCGCTCGCAGTATTTT
CDR3aa: CASSPPGLRSQYF

j_gene: TRBJ2-7
v_gene: TRBV12-3/TRBV12-4
d_gene: TRBD2
abundance: many
CDR3nt: TGTGCCAGCAGTCCCCTGTCGGGACTAGCGGTTATTTCCTACGAGCAGTACTTC
CDR3aa: CASSPLSGLAVISYEQYF

j_gene: TRBJ2-5
v_gene: TRBV25-1
d_gene: .
abundance: .
CDR3nt: TGTGCCAGCAGTGATCCCACTACCCAAGAGACCCAGTACTTC
CDR3aa: CASSDPTTQETQYF

j_gene: TRBJ2-5
v_gene: TRBV5-1
d_gene: .
abundance: few
CDR3nt: TGCGCCAGCAGCTCTGGGACTTCCCAAGAGACCCAGTACTTC
CDR3aa: CASSSGTSQETQYF

j_gene: TRBJ2-5
v_gene: TRBV5-5
d_gene: TRBD1
abundance: few
CDR3nt: TGTGCCAGCAGCCCGACAGGGGCTGTAAGAGAGACCCAGTACTTC
CDR3aa: CASSPTGAVRETQYF

j_gene: TRBJ2-1
v_gene: TRBV10-3
d_gene: .
abundance: many
CDR3nt: TGTGCCATGTCACCGGGACTGATCTACAATGAGCAGTTCTTC
CDR3aa: CAMSPGLIYNEQFF

j_gene: TRBJ2-3
v_gene: TRBV10-3
d_gene: TRBD2
abundance: many
CDR3nt: TGTGCCATCAGCACTAGCGGCTCGACAGATACGCAGTATTTT
CDR3aa: CAISTSGSTDTQYF

j_gene: TRBJ2-7
v_gene: TRBV11-2
d_gene: TRBD2
abundance: many
CDR3nt: TGTGCCAGCAGCCCTATAAAGCGGGAGCGGGGGGATCCCTACGAGCAGTACTTC
CDR3aa: CASSPIKRERGDPYEQYF

j_gene: TRBJ1-4
v_gene: TRBV2
d_gene: TRBD1
abundance: many
CDR3nt: TGTGCCAGCAGTCGGACAGGGACAACTAATGAAAAACTGTTTTTT
CDR3aa: CASSRTGTTNEKLFF

j_gene: TRBJ2-7
v_gene: TRBV5-1
d_gene: TRBD1
abundance: many
CDR3nt: TGCGCCAGCAGCGTTGACAGGGGCCATAGAGGCGAGCAGTACTTC
CDR3aa: CASSVDRGHRGEQYF

j_gene: TRBJ2-6
v_gene: TRBV13
d_gene: TRBD2
abundance: few
CDR3nt: TGTGCCAGCAGCTTACTAGCGGGAGGTTTTGGGGCCAACGTCCTGACTTTC
CDR3aa: CASSLLAGGFGANVLTF

j_gene: TRBJ1-5
v_gene: TRBV6-5
d_gene: .
abundance: many
CDR3nt: TGTGCCAGCAGTTACAGGTTCAATCAGCCCCAGCATTTT
CDR3aa: CASSYRFNQPQHF

j_gene: TRBJ1-2
v_gene: TRBV5-1
d_gene: .
abundance: few
CDR3nt: TGCGCCAGCAGCCCGGGAATTACAGGCTATGGCTACACCTTC
CDR3aa: CASSPGITGYGYTF

j_gene: TRBJ2-1
v_gene: TRBV6-4
d_gene: TRBD2
abundance: many
CDR3nt: TGTGCCAGCAGTGGATTGGCGGGGGGGCCCGGTGAGCAGTTCTTC
CDR3aa: CASSGLAGGPGEQFF

j_gene: TRBJ1-2
v_gene: TRBV12-3/TRBV12-4
d_gene: .
abundance: many
CDR3nt: TGTGCCAGCAGTCTACTAGGGGGTTATGGCTACACCTTC
CDR3aa: CASSLLGGYGYTF

j_gene: TRBJ2-7
v_gene: TRBV28
d_gene: .
abundance: many
CDR3nt: TGTGCCAGCAGACCCCCAGGGTTCGGCGAGCAGTACTTC
CDR3aa: CASRPPGFGEQYF

j_gene: TRBJ1-5
v_gene: TRBV2
d_gene: .
abundance: many
CDR3nt: TGTGCCAGCAGGGCAGACGGGGGGAATCAGCCCCAGCATTTT
CDR3aa: CASRADGGNQPQHF

j_gene: TRBJ1-3
v_gene: TRBV7-6
d_gene: .
abundance: many
CDR3nt: TGTGCCAGCAGCCTTATTGCTTCAGGTGGGAACACCATATATTTT
CDR3aa: CASSLIASGGNTIYF

j_gene: TRBJ2-7
v_gene: TRBV30
d_gene: TRBD1
abundance: .
CDR3nt: TGTGCCTGGGGCCGGACAGGGATCCTCTACGAGCAGTACTTC
CDR3aa: CAWGRTGILYEQYF

j_gene: TRBJ2-7
v_gene: TRBV30
d_gene: TRBD2
abundance: many
CDR3nt: TGTGCCTGGAGTCCCCCAGGTGCGGGAGGCTACGAGCAGTACTTC
CDR3aa: CAWSPPGAGGYEQYF

j_gene: TRBJ2-7
v_gene: TRBV27
d_gene: TRBD2
abundance: many
CDR3nt: TGTGCCAGCAGTATCCTGGGGGGAGGGCCGGTAGGGGAGCAGTACTTC
CDR3aa: CASSILGGGPVGEQYF

j_gene: TRBJ2-7
v_gene: TRBV2
d_gene: TRBD1
abundance: many
CDR3nt: TGTGCCAGCAGCCGGGACAGGGGAGGTGAGGAGCAGTACTTC
CDR3aa: CASSRDRGGEEQYF

j_gene: TRBJ1-2
v_gene: TRBV18
d_gene: TRBD1
abundance: many
CDR3nt: TGTGCCAGCTCACCGAGCCGGGACAGCGACTATGGCTACACCTTC
CDR3aa: CASSPSRDSDYGYTF

j_gene: TRBJ2-2
v_gene: TRBV5-1
d_gene: TRBD1
abundance: many
CDR3nt: TGCGCCAGCAGCTACGGACAGGGAAGCGGGGAGCTGTTTTTT
CDR3aa: CASSYGQGSGELFF

j_gene: TRBJ2-3
v_gene: TRBV5-1
d_gene: TRBD2
abundance: many
CDR3nt: TGCGCCAGCAGCTTGGTTACTAGCGGGAGTGCGGATACGCAGTATTTT
CDR3aa: CASSLVTSGSADTQYF

j_gene: TRBJ2-3
v_gene: TRBV6-5
d_gene: TRBD2
abundance: .
CDR3nt: TGTGCCAGCAGGGTAGCGGGGGTGGGAGATACGCAGTATTTT
CDR3aa: CASRVAGVGDTQYF

j_gene: TRBJ2-7
v_gene: TRBV7-2
d_gene: .
abundance: many
CDR3nt: TGTGCCAGCAGCCCTTCCAGCGGAAATTACGAGCAGTACTTC
CDR3aa: CASSPSSGNYEQYF

j_gene: TRBJ2-5
v_gene: TRBV5-1
d_gene: TRBD1
abundance: many
CDR3nt: TGCGCCAGCAGCTTCGACAGGGCCGGAGAGACCCAGTACTTC
CDR3aa: CASSFDRAGETQYF

j_gene: TRBJ2-3
v_gene: TRBV9
d_gene: TRBD2
abundance: few
CDR3nt: TGTGCCAGCAGCGTAGAAAGCGGGAGGGCCAGGCAGTATTTT
CDR3aa: CASSVESGRARQYF

j_gene: TRBJ1-4
v_gene: TRBV25-1
d_gene: .
abundance: .
CDR3nt: TGTGCCAGCACCCCCGGGGGGGGGCGAAAGGAAAAACTGTTTTTT
CDR3aa: CASTPGGGRKEKLFF

j_gene: TRBJ2-3
v_gene: TRBV15
d_gene: .
abundance: few
CDR3nt: TGTGCCACCAGCAGGTGGACTGCTTCAGCAGATACGCAGTATTTT
CDR3aa: CATSRWTASADTQYF

j_gene: TRBJ2-5
v_gene: TRBV5-1
d_gene: .
abundance: .
CDR3nt: TGCGCCAGCAGCTCCCTTCGGGGGGCAGGGGAGACCCAGTACTTC
CDR3aa: CASSSLRGAGETQYF